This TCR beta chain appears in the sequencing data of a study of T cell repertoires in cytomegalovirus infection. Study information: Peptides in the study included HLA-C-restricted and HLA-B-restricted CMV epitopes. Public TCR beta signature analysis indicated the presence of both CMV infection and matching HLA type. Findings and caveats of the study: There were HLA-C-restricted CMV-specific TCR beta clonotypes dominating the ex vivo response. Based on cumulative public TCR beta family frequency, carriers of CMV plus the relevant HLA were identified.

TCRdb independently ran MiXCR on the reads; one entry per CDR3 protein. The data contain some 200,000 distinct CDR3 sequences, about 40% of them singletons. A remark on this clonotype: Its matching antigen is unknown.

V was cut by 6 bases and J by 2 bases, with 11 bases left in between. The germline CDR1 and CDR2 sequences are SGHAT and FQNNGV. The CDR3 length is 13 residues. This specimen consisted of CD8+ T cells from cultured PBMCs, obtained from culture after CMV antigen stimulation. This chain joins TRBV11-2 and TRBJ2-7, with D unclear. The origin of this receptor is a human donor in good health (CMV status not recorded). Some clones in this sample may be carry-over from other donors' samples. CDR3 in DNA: TGTGCCAGCAGGACCGGAAGTACCTACGAGCAGTACTTC. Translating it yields CASRTGSTYEQYF.